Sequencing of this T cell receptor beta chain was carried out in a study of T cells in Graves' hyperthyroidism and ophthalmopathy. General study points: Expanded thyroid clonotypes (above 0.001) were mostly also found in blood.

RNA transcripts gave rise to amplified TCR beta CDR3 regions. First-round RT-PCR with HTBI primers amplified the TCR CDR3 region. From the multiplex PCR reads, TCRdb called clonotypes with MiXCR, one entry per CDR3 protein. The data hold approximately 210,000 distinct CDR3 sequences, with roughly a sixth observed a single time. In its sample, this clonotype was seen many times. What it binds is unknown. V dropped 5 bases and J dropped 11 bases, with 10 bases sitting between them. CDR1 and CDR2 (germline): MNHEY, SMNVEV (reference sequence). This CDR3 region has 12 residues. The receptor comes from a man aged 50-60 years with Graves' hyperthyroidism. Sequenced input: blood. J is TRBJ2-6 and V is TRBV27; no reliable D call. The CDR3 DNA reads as TGTGCCAGCAGTATAGGACGTGACGTCCTGACTTTC. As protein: CASSIGRDVLTF.